This T cell receptor beta chain appears in the sequencing data of a study of regulatory T cells in long-lasting Graves disease (dated by TCRdb to 2020 to 2023). About the study as a whole: Antithyroid drugs had been taken for less than 3 months by newly diagnosed Graves' disease patients. The study was registered as a clinical trial and conducted in China. A total of roughly 35 samples were covered by TCR sequencing, comprising around 13 persistent and around 20 newly diagnosed Graves' disease patients. Persistent Graves' disease patients were compared with newly diagnosed Graves' disease patients by peripheral blood TCR sequencing and RNA sequencing. Results and caveats for the whole study, not just this receptor: Compared with newly diagnosed patients, persistent Graves' disease patients had lower TCR Shannon entropy and fewer highly expanded clones, which suggests clonal expansion. Patients with persistent disease shared more public clonotypes (around 3,000) than newly diagnosed patients did (966). The study examined only peripheral blood because the primary lesion, thyroid tissue, could not be accessed. The small sample size was acknowledged by the authors as a limitation that may reduce accuracy. Sequencing and analysis were restricted to the TCR beta chain.

Reading the label with the study, this specimen's time point is: newly diagnosed GD, antithyroid drugs for less than 3 months. RNA was extracted from PBMCs in TRIzol for both TCR sequencing and RNA sequencing. The diagnosis of Graves' disease was made according to American Thyroid Association guidelines. Patients were recruited from an endocrinology department in Xi'an, China. Each patient gave approximately 10 milliliters of peripheral blood, collected in an EDTA anticoagulant tube. Ficoll Paque Plus density gradient separation was used to isolate PBMCs, and no further T cell sorting was performed. RNA quality was checked with an Agilent 2100 Bioanalyzer and agarose gel, and concentration with a NanoDrop 2000. This clonotype was counted a few times. Its cognate antigen has yet to be identified. No base-level quality is on record; no much larger clone is a single base apart. Libraries came from multiplex PCR. Sequenced on an Illumina HiSeq 4000. CDR3 regions were amplified by Arm-PCR with iRepertoire HTBI primers to construct TCR beta libraries. Gel purification was performed on PCR products prior to sequencing. As for the original processing: Gene usage analysis of CDR3 amino acid clonotypes relied on the roughly 60 TRBV and 14 TRBJ segments identified across samples. Filtered high-quality paired reads were merged into contigs using COPE and FqMerger. BLAST was used to align contigs to IMGT TRBV, TRBD and TRBJ reference genes, with CDR3 defined following IMGT. Clonotypes above 0.1% frequency were classified as highly expanded clones. Shannon entropy served as the measure of repertoire diversity, while the Gini coefficient captured V-J evenness. A clonotype was considered public if more than one individual shared it. TCRdb ran its own pipeline on the public reads, namely fastp trimming at Q25 and MiXCR clone calling, and kept in-frame beta chains. Rows are unified per CDR3 protein, each entry keeping the most common DNA and genes. These V and J calls rely on TCRdb rather than the paper's analysis. The sample records 350,000 to 500,000 distinct CDR3 sequences, roughly 15% of which are singletons. The ten largest clones capture around 10% of the sample.

The sample was also linked to a second study, of T cells in Graves' hyperthyroidism and ophthalmopathy. As noted in the second study: Stable Graves' hyperthyroidism was defined as the absence of progression to ophthalmopathy over 18 months of follow-up. The hyperthyroidism patients were between 18 and 65 years old and newly diagnosed, with a disease duration of less than 2 months. Exclusion was applied to patients with uncontrolled infections, other autoimmune diseases, pregnancy or lactation. Diagnoses relied on clinical symptoms, serum thyroxine and TRAb, thyroid ultrasound and orbital computed tomography. A first-round RT-PCR of the TCR CDR3 used the HTBI primer set with the Qiagen OneStep RT-PCR kit. Most expanded thyroid clonotypes (frequency above 0.001) were also found in blood, which suggests that blood repertoires may mirror thyroid immune responses. A model built on a 13 V-J signature distinguished ophthalmopathy from stable hyperthyroidism, reaching 85% to 90% sensitivity and under 84% specificity in cross-validation and 80%/75% in testing. During validation, the model predicted progression to ophthalmopathy a median of roughly 7.1 months ahead of onset, with around 70% sensitivity and 72% to 85% specificity. To identify distinguishing TCR V-J signatures, a discovery cohort of 100 or so patients was used, comprising 40 to 45 with Graves' ophthalmopathy and about 59 with stable Graves' hyperthyroidism. An independent validation cohort of 18 to 20 hyperthyroidism patients and about 16 patients who later progressed to ophthalmopathy tested prospective prediction of ophthalmopathy. The approximately 95 discovery patients were divided at random into training and test sets in a 7:3 ratio. In addition, the study compared T-cell repertoires in thyroid tissue and in blood from roughly six Graves' hyperthyroidism patients. Once sampling was done, hyperthyroidism patients were given methimazole at a starting dose of 30 mg daily, whereas ophthalmopathy patients were given high-dose intravenous methylprednisolone. A second multiplex PCR round built the libraries, followed by size selection and purification. Sequencing of the libraries was done on an Illumina HiSeq2000 using paired-end 100 bp reads. SOAPnuke was used to process the raw data, throwing out any read that contained adapters or uncalled bases, had a mean Phred below 15, or lacked an exact constant-primer or identifier match. High-quality paired reads were merged using COPE v1.2.5, and each unique nucleotide sequence was defined as a clonotype. Clonotypes were aligned to IMGT TRBV, TRBD and TRBJ reference segments using MiTCR v1.1. The analysis was restricted to V-J combinations with a frequency above 0.0001, which together covered around 99% of the repertoires. A TCS score was defined as the ratio of F50 (clonal expansion) to E x V (chaos), with BLOSUM62-based TCRdist applied between CDR3 peptides within each V-J. Welch's t-statistics and random forest reduced around 550 V-J features to 13, which were used in a naive Bayes classifier (R e1071). No statistical method was used to set the sample size in advance, and investigators knew the group allocation. TCR Vbeta CDR3 sequencing of roughly 140 peripheral blood samples (43 ophthalmopathy, 75 or so hyperthyroidism and roughly 17 progressor patients) is reported in the paper.

The clonotype originates from a woman aged 30 to 39 with Graves disease. Donor details come from another sample of the same person, matched by shared clones. The material was peripheral blood mononuclear cells (PBMCs), obtained at new diagnosis, from a patient treated with antithyroid drugs.

DNA sequence: TGTGCCAGCAGCGGAGGGACAGGGGGCATTGGAAACACCATATATTTT. It encodes CASSGGTGGIGNTIYF. This chain joins TRBV9 to TRBJ1-3; TRBD1 fits 12 bases in the junction. From the cysteine up to the phenylalanine, the CDR3 has a length of 16 residues. Here the CDR3 DNA is all that survives: 48 bases in frame from base 1. From V the trimming removes 3 bases and from J it removes 3 bases, while the gene matches leave 4 bases of the junction unaccounted for. From a lookup of the germline V gene, CDR1 and CDR2 are SGDLS and YYNGEE.